This is a list of T cell receptor beta chains from one sample in a study of blood T cell repertoires in COVID-19. Libraries were prepared by immunoSEQ multiplex PCR; TCRdb keeps only in-frame clonotypes and omits some of them. The data contain some 350,000 clones, around 83% of them singletons. Sequenced: peripheral blood. The receptors here all came from a young man with active or convalescent COVID-19. The CDR3 runs from the conserved cysteine through the conserved F or W. Each record gives: J gene, D gene, V gene, clone size, CDR3 DNA, CDR3 protein. D genes are given only for firm matches. Clone size, where shown, is once, few, many, or a class for clones that have expanded.

j_call: TRBJ2-7
d_call: -
v_call: TRBV19
clone_size: -
cdr3_nt: TGTGCCAGTAGTATTCAACCAGGCTCCTACGAGCAGTACTTC
cdr3_aa: CASSIQPGSYEQYF

j_call: TRBJ2-2
d_call: -
v_call: TRBV3-1/TRBV3-2
clone_size: -
cdr3_nt: TGTGCCAGCAGCCAGCGAGAGACCGGGGAGCTGTTTTTT
cdr3_aa: CASSQRETGELFF

j_call: TRBJ1-2
d_call: -
v_call: TRBV14
clone_size: -
cdr3_nt: TGTGCCAGCAGCCAAGATCGGCGGCTCGGCTACACCTTC
cdr3_aa: CASSQDRRLGYTF

j_call: TRBJ1-2
d_call: -
v_call: TRBV3-1/TRBV3-2
clone_size: few
cdr3_nt: TGTGCCAGCAGCCAAGCCATAGATGGCTACACCTTC
cdr3_aa: CASSQAIDGYTF

j_call: TRBJ2-1
d_call: -
v_call: TRBV4-1
clone_size: -
cdr3_nt: TGCGCCAGCAGCCAGGGGCAACTAGCTGAGCAGTTCTTC
cdr3_aa: CASSQGQLAEQFF

j_call: TRBJ2-7
d_call: TRBD2
v_call: TRBV5-1
clone_size: -
cdr3_nt: TGCGCCAGCAGCTACGGGGGGGTATACGAGCAGTACTTC
cdr3_aa: CASSYGGVYEQYF

j_call: TRBJ2-2
d_call: TRBD2
v_call: TRBV7-8
clone_size: -
cdr3_nt: TGTGCCAGCAGCTCTAGCGGAACCAACACCGGGGAGCTGTTTTTT
cdr3_aa: CASSSSGTNTGELFF

j_call: TRBJ1-2
d_call: -
v_call: TRBV7-2
clone_size: -
cdr3_nt: TGTGCCAGCAGCTTCCAGACAGAAAACTATGGCTACACCTTC
cdr3_aa: CASSFQTENYGYTF

j_call: TRBJ1-2
d_call: -
v_call: TRBV28
clone_size: -
cdr3_nt: TGTGCCAGCAGTTTCGGGAGGACGGGTACTAACTATGGCTACACCTTC
cdr3_aa: CASSFGRTGTNYGYTF

j_call: TRBJ2-1
d_call: TRBD2
v_call: TRBV7-9
clone_size: -
cdr3_nt: TGTGCCAGCAGCTTAGTGGGCCGACGGGGGAGGGAGGTTCACGATGAGCAGTTCTTC
cdr3_aa: CASSLVGRRGREVHDEQFF

j_call: TRBJ1-1
d_call: TRBD1
v_call: TRBV9
clone_size: -
cdr3_nt: TGTGCCAGCAGCGTTTCGGGACAGGGCGACACTGAAGCTTTCTTT
cdr3_aa: CASSVSGQGDTEAFF

j_call: TRBJ2-7
d_call: -
v_call: TRBV30
clone_size: -
cdr3_nt: TGTGCCTGGATTAACAGGAATTCCTACGAGCAGTACTTC
cdr3_aa: CAWINRNSYEQYF

j_call: TRBJ1-5
d_call: -
v_call: TRBV2
clone_size: -
cdr3_nt: TGTGCCAGCTCCCGGGAATATAGCAATCAGCCCCAGCATTTT
cdr3_aa: CASSREYSNQPQHF

j_call: TRBJ1-6
d_call: -
v_call: TRBV18
clone_size: -
cdr3_nt: TGTGCCAGCACGTATCGTCAGTTTCCCTCTGGTTCACCCCTCCACTTT
cdr3_aa: CASTYRQFPSGSPLHF

j_call: TRBJ2-7
d_call: -
v_call: TRBV4-3
clone_size: -
cdr3_nt: TGCGCCAGCAGCCAAGACAGGCAGCCCTCCTACGAGCAGTACTTC
cdr3_aa: CASSQDRQPSYEQYF

j_call: TRBJ2-3
d_call: TRBD2
v_call: TRBV30
clone_size: -
cdr3_nt: TGTGCCTGCAGGGAGGGGATAGATACGCAGTATTTT
cdr3_aa: CACREGIDTQYF

j_call: TRBJ2-2
d_call: -
v_call: TRBV21-1
clone_size: few
cdr3_nt: TGTGCCAGCAGCAAAGGCGGGGGGAACACAGGGCGGGTTGGCACCGGGGAGCTGTTTTTT
cdr3_aa: CASSKGGGNTGRVGTGELFF

j_call: TRBJ1-3
d_call: -
v_call: TRBV18
clone_size: -
cdr3_nt: TGTGCCAGCTCACCCCCTACAGAGGGAAACACCATATATTTT
cdr3_aa: CASSPPTEGNTIYF

j_call: TRBJ2-5
d_call: -
v_call: TRBV7-8
clone_size: -
cdr3_nt: TGTGCCAGCAGCAATCTCCGAGGGGGAATTCAAGAGACCCAGTACTTC
cdr3_aa: CASSNLRGGIQETQYF

j_call: TRBJ1-1
d_call: -
v_call: TRBV7-3
clone_size: -
cdr3_nt: TGTGCCAGCAGCTTGGGCTATGACGGCACTGAAGCTTTCTTT
cdr3_aa: CASSLGYDGTEAFF

j_call: TRBJ2-7
d_call: -
v_call: TRBV3-1/TRBV3-2
clone_size: -
cdr3_nt: TGTGCCAGCAGCCAAGAGGACAGCATGATCTACGAGCAGTACTTC
cdr3_aa: CASSQEDSMIYEQYF

j_call: TRBJ1-5
d_call: -
v_call: TRBV9
clone_size: -
cdr3_nt: TGTGCCAGCAGCGCGGGGGGGGCAGGTCAGCCCCAGCATTTT
cdr3_aa: CASSAGGAGQPQHF

j_call: TRBJ2-2
d_call: TRBD1
v_call: TRBV27
clone_size: few
cdr3_nt: TGTGCCAGCAGTCCAGAGGTCGGGACAGCAAACACCGGGGAGCTGTTTTTT
cdr3_aa: CASSPEVGTANTGELFF

j_call: TRBJ1-2
d_call: -
v_call: TRBV30
clone_size: -
cdr3_nt: TGTGCCTGGAGTGCACATAACTATGGCTACACCTTC
cdr3_aa: CAWSAHNYGYTF

j_call: TRBJ2-5
d_call: TRBD1
v_call: TRBV5-5
clone_size: -
cdr3_nt: TGTGCCAGCAGCAGTGGCACGGGACAGGGACAAGAGACCCAGTACTTC
cdr3_aa: CASSSGTGQGQETQYF

j_call: TRBJ1-6
d_call: -
v_call: TRBV7-2
clone_size: once
cdr3_nt: TGTGCCAGCCGCGAAGGAGTCTATAATTCACCCCTCCACTTT
cdr3_aa: CASREGVYNSPLHF

j_call: TRBJ2-7
d_call: -
v_call: TRBV28
clone_size: -
cdr3_nt: TGTGCCAGCAGCTTTGCCGAGTACTCCTACGAGCAGTACTTC
cdr3_aa: CASSFAEYSYEQYF

j_call: TRBJ1-4
d_call: TRBD1
v_call: TRBV10-3
clone_size: -
cdr3_nt: TGTGCCACCCAAGACAGGGGGCTGCCCGATGCTAATGAAAAACTGTTTTTT
cdr3_aa: CATQDRGLPDANEKLFF

j_call: TRBJ2-7
d_call: -
v_call: TRBV7-2
clone_size: -
cdr3_nt: TGTGCCAGCAGCTTAGAGTCCAGGGGAACCTACGAGCAGTACTTC
cdr3_aa: CASSLESRGTYEQYF

j_call: TRBJ1-1
d_call: -
v_call: TRBV28
clone_size: -
cdr3_nt: TGTGCCAGCAGGCAGGGGTCTATGAACACTGAAGCTTTCTTT
cdr3_aa: CASRQGSMNTEAFF

j_call: TRBJ1-4
d_call: -
v_call: TRBV6-2/TRBV6-3
clone_size: -
cdr3_nt: TGTGCCAGCAGTTCAGAATATCAGCGGGACAAAGAAAAACTGTTTTTT
cdr3_aa: CASSSEYQRDKEKLFF

j_call: TRBJ2-5
d_call: TRBD1
v_call: TRBV7-2
clone_size: -
cdr3_nt: TGTGCCAGCAGCCTGGGACAGCACCAAGAGACCCAGTACTTC
cdr3_aa: CASSLGQHQETQYF

j_call: TRBJ2-7
d_call: TRBD2
v_call: TRBV6-6
clone_size: -
cdr3_nt: TGTGCCAGCAGGGGGTACGGGGGGGCAATCGACGAGCAGTACTTC
cdr3_aa: CASRGYGGAIDEQYF

j_call: TRBJ2-1
d_call: -
v_call: TRBV5-4
clone_size: -
cdr3_nt: TGTGCCAGCAGCTCCGGGGATGAGCAGTTCTTC
cdr3_aa: CASSSGDEQFF

j_call: TRBJ2-1
d_call: -
v_call: TRBV28
clone_size: -
cdr3_nt: TGTGCCAGCAGTCCCCCTGCGGGTCACCCTTCCTACAATGAGCAGTTCTTC
cdr3_aa: CASSPPAGHPSYNEQFF

j_call: TRBJ2-1
d_call: -
v_call: TRBV12-2
clone_size: few
cdr3_nt: TGTGCAAGTCGCTTAGCCATAGCGTTCCCCCTCTACAATGAGCAGTTCTTC
cdr3_aa: CASRLAIAFPLYNEQFF

j_call: TRBJ2-1
d_call: TRBD1
v_call: TRBV4-1
clone_size: -
cdr3_nt: TGCGCCAGCAGCCCCCTGACAGGGGGTAGGTACAATGAGCAGTTCTTC
cdr3_aa: CASSPLTGGRYNEQFF

j_call: TRBJ2-1
d_call: TRBD2
v_call: TRBV3-1/TRBV3-2
clone_size: -
cdr3_nt: TGTGCCAGCAGCCAAGAGTTAGCGGGAGTAGCCCCGAATGAGCAGTTCTTC
cdr3_aa: CASSQELAGVAPNEQFF

j_call: TRBJ2-3
d_call: TRBD2
v_call: TRBV28
clone_size: once
cdr3_nt: TGTGCCAGCAGTTTTAGCGGGAGGCGGGTGGATACGCAGTATTTT
cdr3_aa: CASSFSGRRVDTQYF

j_call: TRBJ2-7
d_call: -
v_call: TRBV24-1
clone_size: -
cdr3_nt: TGTGCCACCAGTGATTTTCCAGGGCCTATACTCTACGAGCAGTACTTC
cdr3_aa: CATSDFPGPILYEQYF

j_call: TRBJ2-6
d_call: TRBD1
v_call: TRBV3-1/TRBV3-2
clone_size: -
cdr3_nt: TGTGCCAGCAGCCCTCAGGGACAGCGCCTGAGCGGGGCCAACGTCCTGACTTTC
cdr3_aa: CASSPQGQRLSGANVLTF

j_call: TRBJ1-4
d_call: -
v_call: TRBV11-2
clone_size: many
cdr3_nt: TGTGCCAGCAGCTTAGGGGGAGCAGATGAAAAACTGTTTTTT
cdr3_aa: CASSLGGADEKLFF

j_call: TRBJ2-1
d_call: -
v_call: TRBV5-6
clone_size: few
cdr3_nt: TGTGCCAGCAGCTTCCTTCCCCCCAGGGGAGAGCAGTTCTTC
cdr3_aa: CASSFLPPRGEQFF

j_call: TRBJ1-1
d_call: -
v_call: TRBV7-9
clone_size: -
cdr3_nt: TGTGCCAGCAGCTTTGGTGGGAGAACTGAAGCTTTCTTT
cdr3_aa: CASSFGGRTEAFF

j_call: TRBJ2-1
d_call: TRBD2
v_call: TRBV30
clone_size: -
cdr3_nt: TGTGCCTGGAAGAAAGCGGGAGGGTACAATGAGCAGTTCTTC
cdr3_aa: CAWKKAGGYNEQFF

j_call: TRBJ2-7
d_call: TRBD1
v_call: TRBV5-1
clone_size: once
cdr3_nt: TGCGCCAGCAGCTTGGAACAGGGGGCCTTCGAGCAGTACTTC
cdr3_aa: CASSLEQGAFEQYF

j_call: TRBJ2-4
d_call: TRBD1
v_call: TRBV3-1/TRBV3-2
clone_size: -
cdr3_nt: TGTGCCAGCAGCCAAAACCCAGGGGGCCCCAAAAACATTCAGTACTTC
cdr3_aa: CASSQNPGGPKNIQYF

j_call: TRBJ2-5
d_call: -
v_call: TRBV5-6
clone_size: -
cdr3_nt: TGTGCCAGCAGCTTGGGCCCCCAGGGGACCCAGTACTTC
cdr3_aa: CASSLGPQGTQYF

j_call: TRBJ2-7
d_call: -
v_call: TRBV18
clone_size: -
cdr3_nt: TGTGCCAGCTCACCAGCAGGTCACGAGCAGTACTTC
cdr3_aa: CASSPAGHEQYF

j_call: TRBJ2-7
d_call: TRBD2
v_call: TRBV6-5
clone_size: -
cdr3_nt: TGTGCCAGCAACCCAGCGGGAGGGCCTCTCGAGCAGTACTTC
cdr3_aa: CASNPAGGPLEQYF